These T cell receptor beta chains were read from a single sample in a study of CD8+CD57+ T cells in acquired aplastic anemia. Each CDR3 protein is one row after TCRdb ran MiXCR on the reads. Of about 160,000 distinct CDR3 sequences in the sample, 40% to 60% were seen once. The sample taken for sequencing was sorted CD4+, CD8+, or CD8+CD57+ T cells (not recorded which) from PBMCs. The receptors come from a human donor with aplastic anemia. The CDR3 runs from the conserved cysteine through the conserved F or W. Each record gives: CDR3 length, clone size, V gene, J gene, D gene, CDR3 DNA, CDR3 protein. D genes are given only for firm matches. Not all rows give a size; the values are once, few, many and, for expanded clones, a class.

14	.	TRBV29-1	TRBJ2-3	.	TGCAGCGTTGATCAGGGACTTAGCACAGATACGCAGTATTTT	CSVDQGLSTDTQYF
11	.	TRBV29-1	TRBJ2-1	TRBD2	TGCAGCGTTGAACTAGCGGGAAAGCAGTTCTTC	CSVELAGKQFF
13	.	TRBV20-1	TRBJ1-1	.	TGCAGTGCCCTGGGGTCAGCGAACACTGAAGCTTTCTTT	CSALGSANTEAFF
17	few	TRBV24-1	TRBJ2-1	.	TGTGCCAGCAGTCCTCTGGGAGGAAGCAACCTTTACAATGAGCAGTTCTTC	CASSPLGGSNLYNEQFF
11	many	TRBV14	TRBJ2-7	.	TGTGCCAGCAGCCAAGGACTCGAGCAGTACTTC	CASSQGLEQYF
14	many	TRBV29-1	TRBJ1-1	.	TGCAGCGTTGAAGAAGGACAGATGAACACTGAAGCTTTCTTT	CSVEEGQMNTEAFF
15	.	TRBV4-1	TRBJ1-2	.	TGCGCCAGCAGCCGAGCCCGCGAGGGGGTCTATGGCTACACCTTC	CASSRAREGVYGYTF
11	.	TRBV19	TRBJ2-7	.	TGTGCCAGTAGTATGGGGTCAGATCAGTACTTC	CASSMGSDQYF
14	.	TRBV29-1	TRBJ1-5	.	TGCAGCGTTGTTGTCGGGGTGGCTGGATTGCCCCAGCATTTT	CSVVVGVAGLPQHF
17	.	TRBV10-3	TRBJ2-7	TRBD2	TGTGCCATCAGTGAGTCGATGGGTAATGGGAGGGGCCGCGAGCAGTACTTC	CAISESMGNGRGREQYF
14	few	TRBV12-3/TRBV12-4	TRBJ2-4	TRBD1	TGTGCCAGCAGTTTCTTGGGACAGGGAGACATTCAGTACTTC	CASSFLGQGDIQYF
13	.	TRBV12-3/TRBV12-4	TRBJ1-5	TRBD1	TGTGCCAGCAGGACAGGGCAATACCAGCCCCAGCATTTT	CASRTGQYQPQHF
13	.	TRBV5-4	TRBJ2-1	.	TGTGCCAGCAGCTTGATATATGGGGATGAGCAGTTCTTC	CASSLIYGDEQFF
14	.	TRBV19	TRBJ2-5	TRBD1	TGTGCCAGTAGAAAACAGGGGGTGTGGGAGGCCCAGTACTTC	CASRKQGVWEAQYF
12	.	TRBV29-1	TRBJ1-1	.	TGCAGCCTTAGCGTGGGGTACACTGAAGCTTTCTTT	CSLSVGYTEAFF
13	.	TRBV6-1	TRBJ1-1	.	TGTGCCAGCGTCGGGGACATGAACACTGAAGCTTTCTTT	CASVGDMNTEAFF
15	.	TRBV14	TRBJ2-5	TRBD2	TGTGCCAGCAGCCCCTTTAGCGGGATACAAGAGACCCAGTACTTC	CASSPFSGIQETQYF